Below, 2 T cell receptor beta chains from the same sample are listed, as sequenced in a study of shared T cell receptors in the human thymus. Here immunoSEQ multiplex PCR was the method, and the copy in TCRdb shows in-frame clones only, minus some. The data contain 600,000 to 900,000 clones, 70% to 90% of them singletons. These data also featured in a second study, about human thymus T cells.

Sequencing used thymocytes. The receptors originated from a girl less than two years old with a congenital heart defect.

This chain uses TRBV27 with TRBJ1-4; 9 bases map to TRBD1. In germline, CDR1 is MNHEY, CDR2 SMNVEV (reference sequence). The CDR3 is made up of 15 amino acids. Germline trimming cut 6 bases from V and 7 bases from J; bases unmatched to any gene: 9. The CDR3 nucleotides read TGTGCCAGCAGGTCCTACAGGGGGCAGGGTGAAAAACTGTTTTTT. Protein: CASRSYRGQGEKLFF.

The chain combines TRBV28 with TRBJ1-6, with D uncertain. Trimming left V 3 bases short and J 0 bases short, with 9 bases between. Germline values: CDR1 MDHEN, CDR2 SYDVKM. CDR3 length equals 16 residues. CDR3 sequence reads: CASSFSMSSYNSPLHF. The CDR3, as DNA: TGTGCCAGCAGTTTCTCCATGAGCTCCTATAATTCACCCCTCCACTTT.